This is a list of T cell receptor beta chains from one sample in a study of cytomegalovirus exposure and HLA in healthy donors. TCRdb keeps only in-frame clones here, not all; method: immunoSEQ multiplex PCR. This sample has 65,000 to 100,000 clones, with roughly 74% found just once. Sample: PBMCs. Source of these receptors: a man in his forties in good health and CMV-seronegative. Both conserved end residues are part of each CDR3. A D gene is named only where the DNA matches it firmly. Only part of the rows carry a size: once, few, many, or a class if the clone is expanded.

>.|TRBJ1-1|TRBV11-2|.
CASSLQRQPNTEAFF
TGTGCCAGCAGCTTACAGCGACAGCCGAACACTGAAGCTTTCTTT
>.|TRBJ2-2|TRBV19|.
CASRNQGHGELFF
TGTGCCAGTAGAAACCAGGGACACGGGGAGCTGTTTTTT
>TRBD1|TRBJ1-2|TRBV11-3|.
CASSSSPGGTDYGYTF
TGTGCCAGCAGCTCTAGCCCTGGTGGGACAGACTATGGCTACACCTTC
>TRBD1|TRBJ1-1|TRBV16|.
CASSGADRVGGPFF
TGTGCCAGCAGCGGCGCAGACAGGGTTGGTGGGCCTTTCTTT
>.|TRBJ1-1|TRBV13|.
CASSLDAGRTEAFF
TGTGCCAGCAGCTTAGATGCAGGGAGGACTGAAGCTTTCTTT
>.|TRBJ2-1|TRBV5-1|.
CASSFWGLDEQFF
TGCGCCAGCAGCTTCTGGGGGCTCGATGAGCAGTTCTTC
>.|TRBJ2-5|TRBV7-9|once
CASSSGGAVHETQYF
TGTGCCAGCAGCTCGGGCGGAGCGGTCCACGAGACCCAGTACTTC
>.|TRBJ1-6|TRBV6-1|.
CASSDREDRPLHF
TGTGCCAGCAGTGATCGGGAGGATAGGCCCCTCCACTTT
>.|TRBJ1-3|TRBV15|once
CATSREGPGTIYF
TGTGCCACCAGCAGAGAGGGGCCGGGCACCATATATTTT
>TRBD2|TRBJ2-3|TRBV28|.
CASSFGGFTSTDTQYF
TGTGCCAGCAGTTTCGGGGGGTTCACTAGCACAGATACGCAGTATTTT
>.|TRBJ1-5|TRBV10-1|few
CASSEAGEHQPQHF
TGCGCCAGCAGTGAGGCAGGGGAACATCAGCCCCAGCATTTT
>TRBD1|TRBJ2-7|TRBV2|.
CASSEFATWQGAYEQYF
TGTGCCAGCAGTGAATTCGCGACTTGGCAGGGGGCCTACGAGCAGTACTTC
>TRBD2|TRBJ2-7|TRBV2|.
CASSPNPLAGVPSSYEQYF
TGTGCCAGCAGCCCAAACCCCTTAGCGGGAGTTCCCAGCTCCTACGAGCAGTACTTC
>.|TRBJ2-7|TRBV19|.
CASSAGLHYEQYF
TGTGCCAGTAGTGCGGGACTGCACTACGAGCAGTACTTC
>TRBD1|TRBJ2-3|TRBV27|.
CASSLSGTGGTFTQYF
TGTGCCAGCAGTTTATCGGGGACAGGGGGAACGTTTACGCAGTATTTT
>.|TRBJ2-3|TRBV19|once
CASSIGLHQDTQYF
TGTGCCAGTAGTATTGGACTACATCAAGATACGCAGTATTTT
>.|TRBJ2-7|TRBV28|.
CASSLTPAYEQYF
TGTGCCAGCAGTTTAACTCCCGCCTACGAGCAGTACTTC